This is a list of T cell receptor beta chains from one sample in a study of Graves' ophthalmopathy and Graves' hyperthyroidism. TCRdb reprocessed the multiplex PCR reads via MiXCR and lists one record per CDR3 protein. Of under 800,000 distinct CDR3 sequences listed, 22% are singletons. Sequencing was carried out using peripheral blood. The receptors were gathered from a woman aged 18-30 years with stable Graves' hyperthyroidism. Some clones in this sample may be carry-over from other donors' samples. CDR3s include the opening cysteine and the closing phenylalanine or tryptophan. A D gene is named only where the DNA matches it firmly.

>.|TRBJ2-5|TRBV29-1
CSARRVADTRETQYF
>.|TRBJ1-2|TRBV27
CASSRADLGRGVYGYTF
>TRBD2|TRBJ2-3|TRBV12-3/TRBV12-4
CASSLRVAGYTDTQYF
>.|TRBJ2-5|TRBV30
CAWSLMETQYF
>.|TRBJ1-5|TRBV6-5
CASSSPWTQVNQPQHF
>.|TRBJ1-5|TRBV12-3/TRBV12-4
CASSYGGPQHF
>.|TRBJ1-1|TRBV24-1
CATSDSRRMNTEAFF
>.|TRBJ1-2|TRBV12-3/TRBV12-4
CASSLPRDGYGYTF
>TRBD1|TRBJ2-7|TRBV20-1
CSARTGTGALYEQYF
>TRBD1|TRBJ1-6|TRBV28
CASSLGTGQGGSPLHF
>TRBD2|TRBJ2-7|TRBV7-2
CASSLRWDYTYEQYF
>.|TRBJ1-5|TRBV29-1
CSVGGGSNQPQHF
>.|TRBJ2-2|TRBV6-5
CASSHRGAELFF
>TRBD1|TRBJ1-5|TRBV2
CASRGTEGHQPQHF
>TRBD1|TRBJ1-5|TRBV20-1
CSAGTASNQPQHF
>TRBD2|TRBJ2-7|TRBV20-1
CSASGLAGRNSYEQYF
>TRBD1|TRBJ2-7|TRBV20-1
CSAKNRGLTYEQYF
>.|TRBJ2-7|TRBV20-1
CSARDTFKGGGYEQYF
>.|TRBJ1-5|TRBV5-5
CASSLESGVLGQPQHF
>.|TRBJ1-5|TRBV5-1
CASSLGQGENQPQHF
>.|TRBJ2-5|TRBV20-1
CSANRVGIQETQYF
>.|TRBJ1-6|TRBV6-1
CASSEVQTYNSPLHF
>TRBD1|TRBJ1-1|TRBV6-1
CASRDRHGNMNTEAFF
>TRBD1|TRBJ1-5|TRBV28
CASSAGQGNGQPQHF
>.|TRBJ1-1|TRBV12-5
CASGLTGGGRNTEAFF
>.|TRBJ1-1|TRBV20-1
CSAREDSNTEAFF
>.|TRBJ2-7|TRBV12-3/TRBV12-4
CASRRRGEQYF
>TRBD1|TRBJ1-5|TRBV4-1
CASSQGTGRNQPQHF
>TRBD1|TRBJ2-7|TRBV28
CASSFNAGGDEQYF
>.|TRBJ1-1|TRBV2
CAGTQGEDTEAFF
>.|TRBJ2-5|TRBV29-1
CSAAASDQETQYF
>.|TRBJ1-6|TRBV7-2
CASSWLNSPLHF
>.|TRBJ1-5|TRBV30
CAWSAARDQPQHF
>.|TRBJ2-4|TRBV28
CASSANSRNIQYF
>TRBD1|TRBJ1-5|TRBV12-3/TRBV12-4
CASSTIRARGEQPQHF
>.|TRBJ1-2|TRBV12-3/TRBV12-4
CASSFPGYGYTF
>.|TRBJ1-3|TRBV12-3/TRBV12-4
CASSLGLRQGGNTIYF
>TRBD2|TRBJ2-5|TRBV28
CASSPSRAGKNYKLAGEETQYF
>TRBD1|TRBJ2-5|TRBV11-2
CASSSNSGQGETQYF
>.|TRBJ2-5|TRBV7-2
CASSSVSDGTQYF
>.|TRBJ1-1|TRBV28
CASLSLDTLNTEAFF